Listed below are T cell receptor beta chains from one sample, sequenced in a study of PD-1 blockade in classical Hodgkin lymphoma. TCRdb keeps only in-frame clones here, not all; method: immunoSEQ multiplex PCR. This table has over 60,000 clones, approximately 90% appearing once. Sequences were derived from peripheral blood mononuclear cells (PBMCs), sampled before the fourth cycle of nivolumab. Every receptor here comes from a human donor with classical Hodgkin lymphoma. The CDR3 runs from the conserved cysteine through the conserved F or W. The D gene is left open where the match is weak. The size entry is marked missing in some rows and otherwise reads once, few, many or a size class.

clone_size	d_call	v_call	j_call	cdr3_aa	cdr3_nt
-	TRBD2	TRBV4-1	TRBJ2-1	CASSPWTSGRDNEQFF	TGCGCCAGCAGCCCATGGACTAGCGGGAGGGACAATGAGCAGTTCTTC
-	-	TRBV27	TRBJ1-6	CASSLAGVGSPLHF	TGTGCCAGCAGTTTAGCTGGGGTAGGCTCACCCCTCCACTTT
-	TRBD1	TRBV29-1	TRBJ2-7	CSAGQGSSYEQYF	TGCAGCGCCGGACAGGGGAGCTCCTACGAGCAGTACTTC
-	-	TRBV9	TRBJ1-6	CASSDGGSPLHF	TGTGCCAGCAGCGACGGAGGATCGCCCCTCCACTTT
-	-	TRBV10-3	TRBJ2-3	CAISRSAPSTDTQYF	TGTGCCATCAGCCGTAGCGCACCTAGCACAGATACGCAGTATTTT
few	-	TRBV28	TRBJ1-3	CASSFREGIFSGNTIYF	TGTGCCAGCAGTTTCCGGGAGGGGATTTTCTCTGGAAACACCATATATTTT
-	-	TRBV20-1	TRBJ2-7	CSARLYEQYF	TGCAGTGCCCGCCTTTACGAGCAGTACTTC
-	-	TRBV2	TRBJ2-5	CASGGQPQETQYF	TGTGCCAGCGGTGGACAGCCCCAAGAGACCCAGTACTTC
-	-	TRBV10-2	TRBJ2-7	CASSEMGASYEQYF	TGCGCCAGCAGTGAGATGGGGGCTTCCTACGAGCAGTACTTC
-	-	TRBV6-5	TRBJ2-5	CASSYGGRGETQYF	TGTGCCAGCAGTTACGGTGGTAGGGGGGAGACCCAGTACTTC
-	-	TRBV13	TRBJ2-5	CASSYIRDRETQYF	TGTGCCAGCAGCTATATCCGGGACCGAGAGACCCAGTACTTC
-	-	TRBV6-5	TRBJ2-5	CASSYGWGHRQETQYF	TGTGCCAGCAGTTATGGTTGGGGCCACCGCCAAGAGACCCAGTACTTC
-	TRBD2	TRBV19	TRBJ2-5	CASRGPRGGETQYF	TGTGCCAGTAGAGGGCCTCGGGGGGGGGAGACCCAGTACTTC
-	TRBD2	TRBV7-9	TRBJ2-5	CASSGWVGGYQETQYF	TGTGCCAGCAGCGGTTGGGTGGGGGGGTACCAAGAGACCCAGTACTTC
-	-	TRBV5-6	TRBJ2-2	CASSSVAGELFF	TGTGCCAGCAGCTCCGTAGCCGGGGAGCTGTTTTTT
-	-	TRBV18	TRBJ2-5	CASSPQGTPQQTQYF	TGTGCCAGCTCACCACAGGGTACACCCCAACAGACCCAGTACTTC
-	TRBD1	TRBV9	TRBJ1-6	CASSGQGAPDSPLHF	TGTGCCAGCAGCGGACAGGGGGCGCCTGATTCACCCCTCCACTTT
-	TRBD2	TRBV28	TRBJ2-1	CASRGRLAGGPDRGEQFF	TGTGCCAGCAGGGGGCGACTAGCGGGGGGGCCCGATCGTGGTGAGCAGTTCTTC
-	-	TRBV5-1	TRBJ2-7	CASSLVGAANSYEQYF	TGCGCCAGCAGCTTGGTCGGTGCGGCGAACTCCTACGAGCAGTACTTC
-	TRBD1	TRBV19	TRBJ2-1	CASSMTGANEQFF	TGTGCCAGTAGTATGACAGGGGCCAATGAGCAGTTCTTC
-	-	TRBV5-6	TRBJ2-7	CASSLLVADYEQYF	TGTGCCAGCAGCTTGCTCGTGGCTGACTACGAGCAGTACTTC
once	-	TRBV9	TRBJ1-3	CASSKGGGTDGYTIYF	TGTGCCAGCAGCAAGGGCGGCGGCACGGACGGGTACACCATATATTTT
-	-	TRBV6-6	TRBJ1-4	CASSSYATNEKLFF	TGTGCCAGCAGTTCCTATGCAACTAATGAAAAACTGTTTTTT
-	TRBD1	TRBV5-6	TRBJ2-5	CASSRGDRGSRETQYF	TGTGCCAGCAGCAGGGGGGACAGGGGTAGCCGAGAGACCCAGTACTTC
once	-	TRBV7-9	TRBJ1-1	CASSLLNTEAFF	TGTGCCAGCAGCTTACTTAACACTGAAGCTTTCTTT
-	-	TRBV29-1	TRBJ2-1	CSVDLGFGNEQFF	TGCAGCGTTGACCTGGGGTTTGGGAATGAGCAGTTCTTC
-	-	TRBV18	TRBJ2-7	CASSFGQTSSYEQYF	TGTGCCAGCTCATTTGGACAGACCAGCTCCTACGAGCAGTACTTC
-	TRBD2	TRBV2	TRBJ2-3	CASNPSGASTDTQYF	TGTGCCAGCAACCCTAGCGGAGCTAGCACAGATACGCAGTATTTT
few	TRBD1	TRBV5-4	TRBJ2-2	CASSLVTGGVGELFF	TGTGCCAGCAGCTTGGTGACAGGGGGGGTCGGGGAGCTGTTTTTT
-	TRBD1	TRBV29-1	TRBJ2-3	CSSRLPGQVSDTQYF	TGCAGCTCCCGACTCCCGGGACAGGTGTCAGATACGCAGTATTTT
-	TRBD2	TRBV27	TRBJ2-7	CASSFSGTSGTYEQYF	TGTGCCAGCAGTTTTTCCGGGACTAGCGGTACCTACGAGCAGTACTTC
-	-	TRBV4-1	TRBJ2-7	CASSHSGTSAYEQYF	TGCGCCAGCAGCCACTCCGGGACCTCGGCCTACGAGCAGTACTTC
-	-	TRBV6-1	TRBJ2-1	CASSEWPPSSYNEQFF	TGTGCCAGCAGTGAATGGCCCCCGAGCTCCTACAATGAGCAGTTCTTC
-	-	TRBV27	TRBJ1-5	CASSFSREGVQPQHF	TGTGCCAGCAGTTTCTCTAGGGAGGGGGTTCAGCCCCAGCATTTT
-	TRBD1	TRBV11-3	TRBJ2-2	CAGRTGGTGELFF	TGTGCCGGCAGGACAGGAGGTACCGGGGAGCTGTTTTTT
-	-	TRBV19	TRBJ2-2	CASTPDTPNTGELFF	TGTGCCAGTACCCCGGACACGCCAAACACCGGGGAGCTGTTTTTT
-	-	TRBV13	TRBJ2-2	CASSPRTRTGELFF	TGTGCCAGCAGCCCTCGTACCAGGACCGGGGAGCTGTTTTTT
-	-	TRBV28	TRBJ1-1	CASSYPGVTEAFF	TGTGCCAGCAGTTACCCAGGGGTCACTGAAGCTTTCTTT
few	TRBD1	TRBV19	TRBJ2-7	CASSRELGQSYEQYF	TGTGCCAGTAGTCGCGAGCTGGGACAGAGCTACGAGCAGTACTTC
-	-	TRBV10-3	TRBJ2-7	CAISESPNTGSYEQYF	TGTGCCATCAGTGAGTCGCCGAACACAGGGTCCTACGAGCAGTACTTC
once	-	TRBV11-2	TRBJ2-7	CASSSLPLWGHEQYF	TGTGCCAGCAGCTCACTACCCCTGTGGGGCCACGAGCAGTACTTC
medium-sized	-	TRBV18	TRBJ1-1	CASSPGLMNTEAFF	TGTGCCAGCTCACCCGGACTGATGAACACTGAAGCTTTCTTT
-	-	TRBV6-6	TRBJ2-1	CASSPLTGAYNEQFF	TGTGCCAGCAGTCCCCTTACGGGAGCCTACAATGAGCAGTTCTTC
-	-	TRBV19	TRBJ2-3	CASSPGDTQYF	TGTGCCAGTAGTCCAGGGGATACGCAGTATTTT
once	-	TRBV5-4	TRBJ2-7	CASSLAQGNYEQYF	TGTGCCAGCAGCTTGGCGCAGGGGAACTACGAGCAGTACTTC
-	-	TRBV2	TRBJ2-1	CASTTSRGSYNEQFF	TGTGCCAGCACAACTTCTAGGGGTTCCTACAATGAGCAGTTCTTC
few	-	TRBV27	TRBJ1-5	CASSWGGNQPQHF	TGTGCCAGCAGTTGGGGGGGGAATCAGCCCCAGCATTTT
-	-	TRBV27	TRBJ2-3	CASSFPPGAGRTDTQYF	TGTGCCAGCAGTTTCCCCCCTGGGGCGGGGCGGACAGATACGCAGTATTTT